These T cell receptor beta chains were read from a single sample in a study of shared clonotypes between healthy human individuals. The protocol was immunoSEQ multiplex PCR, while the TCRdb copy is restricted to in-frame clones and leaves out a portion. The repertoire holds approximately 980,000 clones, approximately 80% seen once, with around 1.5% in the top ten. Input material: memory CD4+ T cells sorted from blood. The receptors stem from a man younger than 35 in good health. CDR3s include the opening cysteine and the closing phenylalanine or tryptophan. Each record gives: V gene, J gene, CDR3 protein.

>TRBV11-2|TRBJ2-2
CASSFRSAANTGELFF
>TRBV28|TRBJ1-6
CASSLIRDYNSPLHF
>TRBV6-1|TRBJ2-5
CASSVPGEETQYF
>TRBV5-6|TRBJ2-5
CASSSPVTSGPLGRETQYF
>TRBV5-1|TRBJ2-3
CASSSRLRSTDTQYF
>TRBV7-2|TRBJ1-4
CASSQGTNEKLFF
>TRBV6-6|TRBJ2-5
CASSSGGAGRETQYF
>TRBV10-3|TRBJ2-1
CAISGGHNEQFF
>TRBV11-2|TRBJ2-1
CASSLAAGVFYNEQFF
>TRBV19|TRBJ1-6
CASSYSTGGNSPLHF
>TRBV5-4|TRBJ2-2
CASSFPGQGDTGELFF
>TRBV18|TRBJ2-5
CASSPPGRALETQYF
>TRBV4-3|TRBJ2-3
CASSQAAGSRFGDTQYF
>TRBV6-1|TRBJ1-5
CASSATGTSNQPQHF
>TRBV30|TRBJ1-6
CAWSVGQGPSPLHF
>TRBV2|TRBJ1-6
CASSGGASPLHF
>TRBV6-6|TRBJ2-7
CASNPTGTGGLYEQYF
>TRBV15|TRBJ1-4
CATSRDPRGPNEKLFF
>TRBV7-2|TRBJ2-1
CASSLTRDWYNEQFF
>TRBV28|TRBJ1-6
CASSLGGGNSPLHF
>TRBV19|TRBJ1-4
CASTRIQSEKLFF
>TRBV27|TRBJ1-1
CASSAGSRVGTEAFF
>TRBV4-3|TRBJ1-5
CASSQGSGIGNQPQHF
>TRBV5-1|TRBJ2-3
CASHTDYGAPDTQYF
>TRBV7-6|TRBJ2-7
CASSGQASSEQYF
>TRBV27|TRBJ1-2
CASSQGSRYGYTF
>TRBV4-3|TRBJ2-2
CASSQDPEIGELFF
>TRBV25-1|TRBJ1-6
CASSSGGSLHF
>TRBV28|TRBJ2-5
CASSLPSFPETQYF
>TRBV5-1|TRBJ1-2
CASSGTGGGGYTF
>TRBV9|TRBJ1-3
CASSVGTGSGNTIYF
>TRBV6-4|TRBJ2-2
CASSTQGGGELFF
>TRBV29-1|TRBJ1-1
CSVRQGAVNTEAFF
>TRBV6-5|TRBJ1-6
CASSYSGPLHF
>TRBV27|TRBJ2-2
CASSPRGTGELFF
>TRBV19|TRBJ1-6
CASSEGTYNSPLHF
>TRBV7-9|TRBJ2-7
CASSLGWDRANEQYF
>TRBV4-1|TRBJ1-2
CASSQAHTQNYGYTF
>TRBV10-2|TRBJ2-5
CASRGDGEETQYF
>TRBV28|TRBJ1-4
CASTKRQGAPTNEKLFF
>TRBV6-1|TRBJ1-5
CASSESVFGQAHQPQHF
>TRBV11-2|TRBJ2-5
CASSLLAGGPGETQYF